These 9 T cell receptor beta chains share one sample of origin, sequenced in a study of cytomegalovirus exposure and HLA in healthy donors. PCR employed 60 Vbeta and 13 Jbeta primers. Profiled with immunoSEQ multiplex PCR; TCRdb holds only in-frame clones, not every one. Of about 190,000 clones in the sample, roughly 80% were seen once. The sample comprised PBMCs. All receptors derive from a woman between 18 and 29 years old in good health and CMV-seronegative.

There are a few counts of this clone. This chain uses TRBV5-6 with TRBJ2-3; 10 nucleotides match TRBD2. Germline-derived CDR1 and CDR2 are SGHDT and YYEEEE. The CDR3 sequence is 15 residues long. The V segment lost 4 bases and the J segment 7 bases; nucleotides outside the gene matches: 9. CDR3 residues: CASSRTAAGGNTQYF. CDR3 nucleotides: TGTGCCAGCAGCCGGACGGCAGCGGGAGGGAATACGCAGTATTTT.

The chain carries TRBV7-9 and TRBJ1-4, with TRBD1 identical over 7 bases. The CDR3 totals 16 residues. From germline, CDR1 is SEHNR and CDR2 FQNEAQ (reference sequence). V lost 4 bases, J lost 0 bases, and 5 bases stayed unmatched. For the CDR3, the DNA is TGTGCCAGCAGCTCGGGGACAGTGGCAACTAATGAAAAACTGTTTTTT. It specifies CASSSGTVATNEKLFF. Together with reference TRBV7-9 and TRBJ1-4, the CDR3 gives the full variable domain: DTGVSQNPRHKITKRGQNVTFRCDPISEHNRLYWYRQTLGQGPEFLTYFQNEAQLEKSRLLSDRFSAERPKGSFSTLEIQRTEQGDSAMYLCASSSGTVATNEKLFFGSGTQLSVL.

CDR3 sequence: CASSQIDRGAYNEQFF. CDR3 sequence (DNA): TGCGCCAGCAGCCAAATCGACAGGGGGGCCTACAATGAGCAGTTCTTC. The V call is TRBV4-3, the J call TRBJ2-1, with 9 bases fitting TRBD1. The CDR3 runs 16 residues. Germline loops: CDR1 LGHNA, CDR2 YSLEER. V dropped 2 bases and J dropped 2; count of bases not matched to a gene: 4.

This rearrangement joins TRBV7-9 to TRBJ1-2; D is unresolved. V lost 0 bases and J 8 bases, leaving 7 bases between the germline ends. The CDR3 loop spans 12 amino acids. Germline lookup yields CDR1 SEHNR and CDR2 FQNEAQ (reference sequence). For the CDR3, the DNA is TGTGCCAGCAGCTTAGCGCCAGTAGGCTACACCTTC. Translating it yields CASSLAPVGYTF. Using reference TRBV7-9 and TRBJ1-2 for the parts outside the CDR3, the full variable domain is DTGVSQNPRHKITKRGQNVTFRCDPISEHNRLYWYRQTLGQGPEFLTYFQNEAQLEKSRLLSDRFSAERPKGSFSTLEIQRTEQGDSAMYLCASSLAPVGYTFGSGTRLTVV.

The chain is built from TRBV11-2 and TRBJ2-1; maybe TRBD1 (6 bases). The CDR3 has 12 amino acids. CDR1 and CDR2 from the germline V gene are SGHAT and FQNNGV. Trimming took 5 bases from V and 6 from J, leaving 8 bases between them. CDR3 nucleotide sequence: TGTGCCAGCAGCCAGGGGCTCAATGAGCAGTTCTTC. Translating it yields CASSQGLNEQFF. Full variable domain (rest looked up from reference TRBV11-2 and TRBJ2-1): EAGVAQSPRYKIIEKRQSVAFWCNPISGHATLYWYQQILGQGPKLLIQFQNNGVVDDSQLPKDRFSAERLKGVDSTLKIQPAKLEDSAVYLCASSQGLNEQFFGPGTRLTVL.

The chain has TRBV13 and TRBJ2-3; 15 positions agree with TRBD2. The CDR3 runs to 17 residues. CDR1 is PRHDT, CDR2 FYEKMQ, per germline (reference sequence). The V and J ends lost 2 bases and 5 bases, in that order; junction bases with no gene match: 5. The CDR3 DNA reads as TGTGCCAGCAGCTTAAAGGGACTAGCGGGAGGTGGAGATACGCAGTATTTT. Translated, it gives CASSLKGLAGGGDTQYF.

V usage is TRBV29-1 and J usage is TRBJ2-7; perhaps TRBD1 as D (6 bases). V was pared by 5 bases and J by 2 bases, with 16 bases between. The CDR3 totals 14 residues. CDR1 is SQVTM, CDR2 ANQGSEA, per germline. The CDR3 nucleotides are TGCAGCGTTCTTTTTACAGGGCAACCCTACGAGCAGTACGTC. Protein: CSVLFTGQPYEQYV.

This chain links TRBV9 with TRBJ2-7; maybe TRBD1 (6 bases). Trimming stripped 3 bases from V and 3 bases from J, with 13 bases between. There are 14 residues in the CDR3. Germline V gene sequence: CDR1 SGDLS, CDR2 YYNGEE. The CDR3 DNA follows: TGTGCCAGCAGCGGCCCGGGACACTACTACGAGCAGTACTTC. This encodes CASSGPGHYYEQYF.

The V and J genes are TRBV11-2 and TRBJ1-3, with TRBD1 identical over 9 bases. V lost 0 bases and J lost 1; bases outside the gene matches: 7. Germline lookup yields CDR1 SGHAT and CDR2 FQNNGV. This CDR3 is 18 amino acids long. CDR3 in DNA: TGTGCCAGCAGCTTAGAGGGCTACGGGACAGGGTCTGGAAACACCATATATTTT. Its protein product is CASSLEGYGTGSGNTIYF.